Presented here are 14 T cell receptor beta chains from one specimen sequenced in a study of blood T cell repertoires in COVID-19. Sequencing was performed with immunoSEQ multiplex PCR; in TCRdb, only in-frame clones are kept and a portion is missing. The table lists 150,000 to 200,000 clones, approximately 80% of them singletons, with around 6.9% in the top ten. The sequencing sample was made of peripheral blood. The origin of the receptors is a man between 60 and 75 years old with acute or convalescent COVID-19.

This chain links TRBV30 with TRBJ1-1, with D possibly being TRBD1 (5 bases). Trimming took off 5 bases at V and 0 bases at J, with 7 bases between the two ends. The CDR3 has 12 amino acids. Germline values: CDR1 GTSNPN, CDR2 SVGIG (reference sequence). DNA of the CDR3: TGTGCCTGGCACAGGTTGAACACTGAAGCTTTCTTT. Protein: CAWHRLNTEAFF.

V usage is TRBV7-3 and J usage is TRBJ1-1; D is perhaps TRBD1 (5 bases). Germline assignment: CDR1 SGHTA and CDR2 FQGTGA. This CDR3 has 15 amino acids. Trimming removed 5 bases from V and 4 bases from J, with 17 bases in between. The CDR3 spells CASSPDGTASTEAFF. CDR3 nucleotide sequence: TGTGCCAGCAGCCCCGACGGGACTGCTAGCACTGAAGCTTTCTTT.

This chain joins TRBV28 and TRBJ2-3; D gene unclear. The germline V and J ends were trimmed by 5 bases and 4 bases, with 19 bases remaining between them. This CDR3 comprises 16 residues. Looked up from germline, CDR1 is MDHEN and CDR2 is SYDVKM. This CDR3 reads CASSIPPESSADTQYF. As DNA, the CDR3 is TGTGCCAGCAGTATACCTCCGGAGTCTAGTGCAGATACGCAGTATTTT.

The rearrangement links TRBV7-6 to TRBJ2-1; TRBD2 aligns across 10 bases. V gave up 1 base and J gave up 8 bases; unmatched junction bases: 8. CDR3 length equals 16 residues. Germline V gene lookup returns CDR1 SGHVS and CDR2 FNYEAQ. CDR3 amino acids: CASSLEVTSGKYEQFF. The CDR3 DNA reads as TGTGCCAGCAGCTTAGAAGTTACTAGCGGGAAGTATGAGCAGTTCTTC.

The chain combines TRBV27 with TRBJ1-1, with 7 bases identical to TRBD1. The V gene end was trimmed by 8 bases and the J gene end by 9 bases; junction bases not matched to a gene: 9. Germline-derived CDR1 and CDR2 are MNHEY and SMNVEV (reference sequence). This CDR3 spans 12 amino acids. Written as DNA, the CDR3 is TGTGCCAGCTGGCGGTCAGGGGGACAAGCTTTCTTT. It translates to CASWRSGGQAFF.

This chain uses TRBV19 with TRBJ1-3; D uncertain. The CDR3 extends over 16 amino acids. Germline-derived CDR1 and CDR2 are LNHDA and SQIVND (reference sequence). Trimming removed 3 bases at V and 0 bases at J, with 12 bases between. CDR3 region: CASSIVRSASGNTIYF. CDR3 coding DNA: TGTGCCAGTAGTATTGTTAGATCCGCCTCTGGAAACACCATATATTTT.

CDR3 region: CASSFAGTEETQYF. The DNA of the CDR3 is TGCGCCAGCAGCTTCGCCGGGACAGAAGAGACCCAGTACTTC. The V gene is TRBV5-1, the J gene TRBJ2-5, with 7 positions matching TRBD1. The CDR3 is 14 amino acids. CDR1 is SGHRS and CDR2 is YFSETQ in the germline V gene. J was trimmed by 3 bases and V by 2 bases; bases with no gene match: 4.

The chain joins TRBV29-1 to TRBJ1-1; D is perhaps TRBD1 (6 bases). The V end lost 8 bases, the J end lost 1 base, and 17 bases lay between the germline ends. The CDR3 sequence is 14 residues long. Looked up from germline, CDR1 is SQVTM and CDR2 is ANQGSEA. The CDR3 is CSSKEGQRNTEAFF. CDR3 DNA: TGCAGCTCAAAGGAAGGACAGCGGAACACTGAAGCTTTCTTT. Looking up the rest from reference TRBV29-1 and TRBJ1-1 gives the full variable domain: SAVISQKPSRDICQRGTSLTIQCQVDSQVTMMFWYRQQPGQSLTLIATANQGSEATYESGFVIDKFPISRPNLTFSTLTVSNMSPEDSSIYLCSSKEGQRNTEAFFGQGTRLTVV.

This rearrangement joins TRBV2 to TRBJ1-2; D is possibly TRBD1 (5 bases). Germline assignment: CDR1 SNHLY and CDR2 FYNNEI. With 1 base removed from V and 5 bases from J, the gap between germline ends came to 8 bases. CDR3 length equals 13 residues. The CDR3 is CASSEEGWYGYTF. The CDR3 DNA sequence: TGTGCCAGCAGTGAAGAGGGGTGGTATGGCTACACCTTC.

J is TRBJ2-2 and V is TRBV5-1, with 13 positions matching TRBD2. Germline V gives CDR1 SGHRS, CDR2 YFSETQ. The CDR3 spans 20 residues. J was trimmed by 4 bases and V by 3 bases; bases with no gene match: 15. The CDR3 is CASSSDPQLAGGPGTGELFF. DNA of the CDR3: TGCGCCAGCAGCTCGGATCCTCAACTAGCGGGAGGGCCGGGCACCGGGGAGCTGTTTTTT.

V is TRBV23-1 and J is TRBJ2-7; tentatively, D is TRBD2 (5 bases). TRBV23-1 is placed among ORFs of uncertain function. The CDR3 loop spans 16 amino acids. Trimming pared 8 bases from V and 2 bases from J, leaving 22 bases between. Here the CDR3 DNA reads TGCGCCAGCTCCTGGGAGCGCCCTGAGGAAACCTACGAGCAGTACTTC. This encodes CASSWERPEETYEQYF.

The chain uses TRBV4-2 and TRBJ2-1, with 11 bases matching TRBD2. In germline, CDR1 is LGHNA, CDR2 YNFKEQ. There are 16 residues in the CDR3. Trimming cost V 0 bases and J 7 bases; bases outside gene matches: 5. The CDR3 sequence is CASSQEWASGGNEQFF. The CDR3, as DNA: TGTGCCAGCAGCCAAGAGTGGGCTAGCGGGGGGAATGAGCAGTTCTTC.

This clone was detected once. The gene calls are TRBV5-6 and TRBJ2-3; tentatively, D is TRBD1 (5 bases). Trimming took 4 bases from V and 4 from J, leaving 13 bases between them. CDR1 and CDR2 from the germline V gene are SGHDT and YYEEEE. The CDR3 extends over 14 amino acids. CDR3 nucleotides: TGTGCCAGCAGCCTTCCAGGGTCTCCAGATACGCAGTATTTT. It yields the protein CASSLPGSPDTQYF.

In its sample, this clone was seen many times. The rearrangement uses TRBV2 and TRBJ2-3, with a tentative D call TRBD2 (6 bases). CDR1 is SNHLY, CDR2 FYNNEI, per germline. Trimming shortened V by 7 bases and J by 5 bases, and 19 bases separated the two germline ends. The CDR3 covers 15 residues. For the CDR3, the DNA is TGTGCCAGCAAACCGGAGGGGTTTTCACAAGATACGCAGTATTTT. This codes for CASKPEGFSQDTQYF. The complete variable domain, with remaining parts taken from reference TRBV2 and TRBJ2-3, reads EPEVTQTPSHQVTQMGQEVILRCVPISNHLYFYWYRQILGQKVEFLVSFYNNEISEKSEIFDDQFSVERPDGSNFTLKIRSTKLEDSAMYFCASKPEGFSQDTQYFGPGTRLTVL.